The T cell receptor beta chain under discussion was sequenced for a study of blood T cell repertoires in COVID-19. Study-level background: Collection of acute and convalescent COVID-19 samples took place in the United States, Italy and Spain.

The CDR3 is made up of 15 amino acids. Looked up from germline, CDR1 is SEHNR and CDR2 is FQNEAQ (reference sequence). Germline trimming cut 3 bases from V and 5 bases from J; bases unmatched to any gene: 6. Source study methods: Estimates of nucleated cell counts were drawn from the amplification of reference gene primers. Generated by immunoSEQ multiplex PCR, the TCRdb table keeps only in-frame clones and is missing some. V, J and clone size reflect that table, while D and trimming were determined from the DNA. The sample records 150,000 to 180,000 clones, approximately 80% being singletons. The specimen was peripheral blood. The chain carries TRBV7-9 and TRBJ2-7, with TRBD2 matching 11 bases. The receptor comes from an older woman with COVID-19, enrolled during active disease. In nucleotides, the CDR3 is TGTGCCAGCAGCTTTAGTCTAGCGGGAGGTCACGAGCAGTACTTC. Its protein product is CASSFSLAGGHEQYF.